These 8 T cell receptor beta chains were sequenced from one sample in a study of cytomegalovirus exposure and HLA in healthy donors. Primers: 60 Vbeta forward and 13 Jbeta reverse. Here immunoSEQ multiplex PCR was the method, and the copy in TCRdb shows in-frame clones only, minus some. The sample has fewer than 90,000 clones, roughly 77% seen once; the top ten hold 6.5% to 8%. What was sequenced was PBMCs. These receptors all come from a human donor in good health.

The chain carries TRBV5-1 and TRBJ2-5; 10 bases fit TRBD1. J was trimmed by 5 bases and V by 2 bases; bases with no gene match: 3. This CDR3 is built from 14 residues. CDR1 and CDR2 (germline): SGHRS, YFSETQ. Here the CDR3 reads CASSLSGQGETQYF. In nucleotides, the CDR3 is TGCGCCAGCAGCTTATCGGGACAGGGGGAGACCCAGTACTTC. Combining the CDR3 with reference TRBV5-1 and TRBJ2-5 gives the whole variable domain KAGVTQTPRYLIKTRGQQVTLSCSPISGHRSVSWYQQTPGQGLQFLFEYFSETQRNKGNFPGRFSGRQFSNSRSEMNVSTLELGDSALYLCASSLSGQGETQYFGPGTRLLVL.

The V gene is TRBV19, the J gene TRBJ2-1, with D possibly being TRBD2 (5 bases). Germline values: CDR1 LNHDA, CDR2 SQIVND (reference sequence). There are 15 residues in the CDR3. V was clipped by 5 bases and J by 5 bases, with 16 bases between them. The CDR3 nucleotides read TGTGCCAGTAGTGTCGGGGAGACCACTCACAATGAGCAGTTCTTC. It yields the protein CASSVGETTHNEQFF.

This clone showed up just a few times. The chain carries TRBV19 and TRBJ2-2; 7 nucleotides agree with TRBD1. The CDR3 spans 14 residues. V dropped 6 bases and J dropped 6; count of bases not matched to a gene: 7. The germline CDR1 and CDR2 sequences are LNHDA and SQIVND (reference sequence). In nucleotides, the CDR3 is TGTGCCAGTAGGAAAAACAGGGGTGCCGGGGAGCTGTTTTTT. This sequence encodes CASRKNRGAGELFF.

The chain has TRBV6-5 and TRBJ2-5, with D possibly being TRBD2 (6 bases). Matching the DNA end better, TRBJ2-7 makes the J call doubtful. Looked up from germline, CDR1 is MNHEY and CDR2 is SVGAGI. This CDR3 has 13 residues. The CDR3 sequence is CATGRDFGYEQYF. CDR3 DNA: TGTGCCACAGGTCGGGACTTTGGCTACGAGCAGTACTTC.

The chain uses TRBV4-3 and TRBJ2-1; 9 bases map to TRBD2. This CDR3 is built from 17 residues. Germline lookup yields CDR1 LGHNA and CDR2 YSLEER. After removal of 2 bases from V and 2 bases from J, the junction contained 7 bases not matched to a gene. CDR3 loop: CASSQRRGGRPYNEQFF. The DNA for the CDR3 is TGCGCCAGCAGCCAAAGGCGGGGGGGCAGACCCTACAATGAGCAGTTCTTC.

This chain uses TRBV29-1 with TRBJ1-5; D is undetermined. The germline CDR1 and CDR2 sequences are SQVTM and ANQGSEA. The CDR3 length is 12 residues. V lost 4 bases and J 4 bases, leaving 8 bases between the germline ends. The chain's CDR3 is CSVGSSNQPQHF. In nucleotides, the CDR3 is TGCAGCGTTGGGAGCTCGAATCAGCCCCAGCATTTT. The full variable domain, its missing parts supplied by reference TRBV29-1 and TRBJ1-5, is SAVISQKPSRDICQRGTSLTIQCQVDSQVTMMFWYRQQPGQSLTLIATANQGSEATYESGFVIDKFPISRPNLTFSTLTVSNMSPEDSSIYLCSVGSSNQPQHFGDGTRLSIL.

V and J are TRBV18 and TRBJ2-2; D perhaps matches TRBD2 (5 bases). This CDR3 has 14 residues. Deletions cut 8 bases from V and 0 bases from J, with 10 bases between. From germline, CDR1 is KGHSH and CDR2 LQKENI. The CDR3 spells CASDLRANTGELFF. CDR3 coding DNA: TGTGCCAGCGACCTGAGGGCGAACACCGGGGAGCTGTTTTTT.

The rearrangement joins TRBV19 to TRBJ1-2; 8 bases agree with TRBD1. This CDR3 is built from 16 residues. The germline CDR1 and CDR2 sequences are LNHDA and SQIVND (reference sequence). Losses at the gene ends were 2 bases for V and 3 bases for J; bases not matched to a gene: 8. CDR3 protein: CASSINRQGFYYGYTF. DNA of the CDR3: TGTGCCAGTAGTATAAATCGACAGGGGTTTTACTATGGCTACACCTTC.